A single TCR beta chain is shown here with its context. What it binds is unknown. This CDR3 contains 14 residues. The germline V gene has CDR1 LNHDA and CDR2 SQIVND (reference sequence). V lost 6 bases, J lost 3 bases, and 2 bases stayed unmatched. This specimen comes from a study of CD8 T cells in ankylosing spondylitis. Overall study findings and caveats: Disease-linked clones were reportedly significantly enriched in matched ankylosing spondylitis synovial fluid. Past research had described some motif variants in reactive arthritis synovial fluid and blood. Among TCR beta sequences, a motif of under ten highly homologous variants appeared characteristic of ankylosing spondylitis blood.

MiXCR, run by TCRdb on the 5' RACE reads, gives a single entry per CDR3 protein. The sample yields some 450,000 distinct CDR3 sequences, 15% to 20% seen once. The chain is built from TRBV19 and TRBJ2-7; TRBD2 matches at 13 bases. Sequenced input: blood, either unsorted or a sorted T cell fraction (not recorded which). This sequence originates from a male donor with ankylosing spondylitis. For the CDR3, the DNA is TGTGCCAGTAGCCGACTAGCGGGGGGCTACGAGCAGTACTTC. This encodes CASSRLAGGYEQYF.